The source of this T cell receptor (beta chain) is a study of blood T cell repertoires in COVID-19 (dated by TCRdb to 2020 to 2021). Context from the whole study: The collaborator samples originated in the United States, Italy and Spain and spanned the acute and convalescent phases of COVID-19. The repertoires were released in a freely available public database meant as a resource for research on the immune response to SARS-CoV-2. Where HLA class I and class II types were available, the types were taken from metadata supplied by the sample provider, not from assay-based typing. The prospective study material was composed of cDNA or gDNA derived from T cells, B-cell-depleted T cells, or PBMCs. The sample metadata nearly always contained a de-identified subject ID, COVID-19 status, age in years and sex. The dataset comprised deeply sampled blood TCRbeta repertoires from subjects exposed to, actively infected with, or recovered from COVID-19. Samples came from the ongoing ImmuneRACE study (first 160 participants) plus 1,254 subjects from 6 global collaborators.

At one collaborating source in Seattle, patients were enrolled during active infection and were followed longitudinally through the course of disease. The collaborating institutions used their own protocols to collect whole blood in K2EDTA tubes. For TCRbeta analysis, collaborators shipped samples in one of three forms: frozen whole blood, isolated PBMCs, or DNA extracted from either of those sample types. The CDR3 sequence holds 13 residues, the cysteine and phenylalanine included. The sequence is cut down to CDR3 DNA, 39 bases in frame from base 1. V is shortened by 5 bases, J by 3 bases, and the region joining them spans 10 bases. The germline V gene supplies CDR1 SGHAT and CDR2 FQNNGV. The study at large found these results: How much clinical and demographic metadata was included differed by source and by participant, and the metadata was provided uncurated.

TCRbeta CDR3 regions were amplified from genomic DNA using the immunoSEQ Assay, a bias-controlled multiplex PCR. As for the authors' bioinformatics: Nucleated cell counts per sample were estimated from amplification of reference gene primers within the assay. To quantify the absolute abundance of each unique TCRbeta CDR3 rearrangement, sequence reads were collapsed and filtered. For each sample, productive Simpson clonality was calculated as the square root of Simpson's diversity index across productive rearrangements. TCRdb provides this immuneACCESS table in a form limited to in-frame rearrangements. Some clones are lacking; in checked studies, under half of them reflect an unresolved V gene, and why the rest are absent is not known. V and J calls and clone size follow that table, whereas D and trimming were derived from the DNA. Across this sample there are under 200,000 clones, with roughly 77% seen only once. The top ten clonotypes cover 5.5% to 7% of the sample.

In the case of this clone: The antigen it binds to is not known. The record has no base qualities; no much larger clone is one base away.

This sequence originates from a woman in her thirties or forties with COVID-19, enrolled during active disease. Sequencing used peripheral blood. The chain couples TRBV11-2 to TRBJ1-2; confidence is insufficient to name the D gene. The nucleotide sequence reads TGTGCCAGCAGCCGACCGCGGGACTATGGCTACACCTTC. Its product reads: CASSRPRDYGYTF.